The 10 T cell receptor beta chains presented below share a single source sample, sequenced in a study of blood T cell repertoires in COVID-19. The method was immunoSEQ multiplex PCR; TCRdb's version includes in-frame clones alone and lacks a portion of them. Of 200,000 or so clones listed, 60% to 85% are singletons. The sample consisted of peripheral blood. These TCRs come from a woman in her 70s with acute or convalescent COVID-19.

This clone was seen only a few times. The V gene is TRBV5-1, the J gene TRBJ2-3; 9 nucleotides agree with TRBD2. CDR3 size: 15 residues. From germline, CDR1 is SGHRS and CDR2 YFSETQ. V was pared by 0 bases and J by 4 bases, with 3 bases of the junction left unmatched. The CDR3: CASSLVAGGPDTQYF. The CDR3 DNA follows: TGCGCCAGCAGCTTGGTTGCGGGAGGGCCAGATACGCAGTATTTT.

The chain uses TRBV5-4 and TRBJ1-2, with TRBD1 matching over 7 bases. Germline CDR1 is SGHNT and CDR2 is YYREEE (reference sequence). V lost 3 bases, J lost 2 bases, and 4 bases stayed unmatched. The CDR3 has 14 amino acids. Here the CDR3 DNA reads TGTGCCAGCAGCTGGATGACAGGGAACTATGGCTACACCTTC. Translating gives CASSWMTGNYGYTF.

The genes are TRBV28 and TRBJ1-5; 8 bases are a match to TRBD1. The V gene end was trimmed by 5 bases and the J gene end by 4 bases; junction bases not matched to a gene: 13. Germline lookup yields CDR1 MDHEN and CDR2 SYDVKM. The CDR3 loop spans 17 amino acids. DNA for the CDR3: TGTGCCAGCAGTCTTCCGGGACAGGCGGTTTGGAATCAGCCCCAGCATTTT. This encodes CASSLPGQAVWNQPQHF.

In nucleotides, the CDR3 is TGTGCCAGCAGCCGGGGGACCGACAATGAGCAGTTCTTC. Protein: CASSRGTDNEQFF. The chain recombines TRBV11-3 with TRBJ2-1; maybe TRBD2 (6 bases). This CDR3 contains 13 residues. Trimming shortened V by 5 bases and J by 5 bases, and 10 bases separated the two germline ends. The germline gives CDR1 SGHNT, CDR2 YENEEA. Looking up the rest from reference TRBV11-3 and TRBJ2-1 gives the full variable domain: EAGVVQSPRYKIIEKKQPVAFWCNPISGHNTLYWYLQNLGQGPELLIRYENEEAVDDSQLPKDRFSAERLKGVDSTLKIQPAELGDSAVYLCASSRGTDNEQFFGPGTRLTVL.

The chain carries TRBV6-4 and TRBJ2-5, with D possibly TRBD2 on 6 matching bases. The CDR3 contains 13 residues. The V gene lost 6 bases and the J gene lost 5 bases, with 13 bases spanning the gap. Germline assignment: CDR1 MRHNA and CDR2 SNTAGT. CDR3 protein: CASSRGAGETQYF. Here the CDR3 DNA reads TGTGCCAGCAGCCGAGGGGCGGGGGAGACCCAGTACTTC.

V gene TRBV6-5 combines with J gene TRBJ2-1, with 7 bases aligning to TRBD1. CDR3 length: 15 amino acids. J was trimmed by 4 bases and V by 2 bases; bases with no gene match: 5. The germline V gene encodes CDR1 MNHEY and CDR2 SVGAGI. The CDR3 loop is CASSYGTAFYNEQFF. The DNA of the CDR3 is TGTGCCAGCAGTTACGGGACAGCTTTTTACAATGAGCAGTTCTTC.

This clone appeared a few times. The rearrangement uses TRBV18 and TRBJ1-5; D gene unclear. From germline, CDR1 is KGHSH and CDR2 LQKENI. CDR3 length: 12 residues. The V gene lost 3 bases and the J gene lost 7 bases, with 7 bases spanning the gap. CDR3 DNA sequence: TGTGCCAGCTCACCCCCAGGCCAGCCCCAGCATTTT. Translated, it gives CASSPPGQPQHF.

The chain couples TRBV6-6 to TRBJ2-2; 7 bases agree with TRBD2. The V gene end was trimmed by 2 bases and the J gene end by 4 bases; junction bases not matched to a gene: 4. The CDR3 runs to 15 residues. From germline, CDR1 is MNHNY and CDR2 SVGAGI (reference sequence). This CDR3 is CASSYGPGGTGELFF. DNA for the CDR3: TGTGCCAGCAGTTACGGTCCGGGAGGCACCGGGGAGCTGTTTTTT.

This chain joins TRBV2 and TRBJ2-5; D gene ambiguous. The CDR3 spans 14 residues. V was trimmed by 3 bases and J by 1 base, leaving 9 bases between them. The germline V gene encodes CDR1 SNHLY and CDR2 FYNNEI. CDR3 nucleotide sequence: TGTGCCAGCAGTGAGAGGTCTCCCCAAGAGACCCAGTACTTC. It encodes CASSERSPQETQYF. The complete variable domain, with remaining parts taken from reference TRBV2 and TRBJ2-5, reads EPEVTQTPSHQVTQMGQEVILRCVPISNHLYFYWYRQILGQKVEFLVSFYNNEISEKSEIFDDQFSVERPDGSNFTLKIRSTKLEDSAMYFCASSERSPQETQYFGPGTRLLVL.

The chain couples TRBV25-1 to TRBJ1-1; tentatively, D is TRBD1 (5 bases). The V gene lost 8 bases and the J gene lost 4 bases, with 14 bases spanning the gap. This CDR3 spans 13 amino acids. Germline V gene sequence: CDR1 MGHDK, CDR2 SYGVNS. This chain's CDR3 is CASGEGLGTEAFF. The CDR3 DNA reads TGTGCCAGCGGGGAGGGGCTTGGCACTGAAGCTTTCTTT.